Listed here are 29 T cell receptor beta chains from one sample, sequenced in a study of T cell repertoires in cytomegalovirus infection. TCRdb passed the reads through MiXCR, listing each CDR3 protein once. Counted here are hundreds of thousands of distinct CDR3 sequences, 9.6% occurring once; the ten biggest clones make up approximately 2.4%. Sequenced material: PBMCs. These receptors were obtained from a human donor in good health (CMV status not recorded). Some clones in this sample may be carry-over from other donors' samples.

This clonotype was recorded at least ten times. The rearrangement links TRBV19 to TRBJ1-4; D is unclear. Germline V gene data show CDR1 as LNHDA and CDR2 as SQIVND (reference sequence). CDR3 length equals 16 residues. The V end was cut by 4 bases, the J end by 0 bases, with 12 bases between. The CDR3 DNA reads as TGTGCCAGTAGTAGCCAACACCTTGCAACTAATGAAAAACTGTTTTTT. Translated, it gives CASSSQHLATNEKLFF.

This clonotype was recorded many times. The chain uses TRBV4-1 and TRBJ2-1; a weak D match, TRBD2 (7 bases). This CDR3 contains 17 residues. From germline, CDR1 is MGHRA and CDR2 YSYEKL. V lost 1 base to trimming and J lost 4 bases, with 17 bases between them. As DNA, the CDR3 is TGCGCCAGCAGCCAAGCCGAGGGGGGGGAGTTATACAATGAGCAGTTCTTC. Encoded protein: CASSQAEGGELYNEQFF.

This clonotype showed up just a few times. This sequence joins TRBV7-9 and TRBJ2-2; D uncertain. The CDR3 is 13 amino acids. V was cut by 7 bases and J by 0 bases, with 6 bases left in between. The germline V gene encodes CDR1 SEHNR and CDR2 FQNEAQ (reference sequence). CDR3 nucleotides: TGTGCCAGCATGTGGGCGAACACCGGGGAGCTGTTTTTT. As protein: CASMWANTGELFF.

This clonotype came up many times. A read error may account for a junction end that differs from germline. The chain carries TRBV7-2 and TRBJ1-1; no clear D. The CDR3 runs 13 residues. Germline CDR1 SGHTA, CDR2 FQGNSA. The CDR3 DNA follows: TGTGCCAGCACCTTACTTGGGAGAGCTGAAGCTTTCTTT. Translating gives CASTLLGRAEAFF.

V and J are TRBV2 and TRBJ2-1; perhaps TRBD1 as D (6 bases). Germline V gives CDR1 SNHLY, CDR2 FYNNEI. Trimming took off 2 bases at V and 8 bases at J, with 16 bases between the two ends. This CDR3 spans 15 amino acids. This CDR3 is CASSEYGGTWDEQFF. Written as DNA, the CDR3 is TGTGCCAGCAGTGAATATGGGGGCACCTGGGATGAGCAGTTCTTC.

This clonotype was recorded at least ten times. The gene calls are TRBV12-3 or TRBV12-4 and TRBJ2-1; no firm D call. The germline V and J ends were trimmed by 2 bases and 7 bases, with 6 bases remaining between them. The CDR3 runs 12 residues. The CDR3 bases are TGTGCCAGCAGTTTAATAGGGAATGAGCAGTTCTTC. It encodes CASSLIGNEQFF.

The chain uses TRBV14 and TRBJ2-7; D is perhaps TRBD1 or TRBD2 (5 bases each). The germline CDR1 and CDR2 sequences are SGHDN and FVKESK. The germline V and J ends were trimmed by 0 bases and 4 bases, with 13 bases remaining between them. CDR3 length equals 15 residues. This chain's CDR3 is CASSQDGTFWYEQYF. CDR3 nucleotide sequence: TGTGCCAGCAGCCAAGACGGGACGTTTTGGTACGAGCAGTACTTC.

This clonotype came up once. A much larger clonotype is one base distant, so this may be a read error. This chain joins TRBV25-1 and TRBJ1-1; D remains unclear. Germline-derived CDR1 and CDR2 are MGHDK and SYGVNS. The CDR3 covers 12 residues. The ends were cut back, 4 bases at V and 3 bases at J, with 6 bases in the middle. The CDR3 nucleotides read TGTGCCAGCAGTGTATGGGACACTGAAGCTTTCTTT. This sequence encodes CASSVWDTEAFF.

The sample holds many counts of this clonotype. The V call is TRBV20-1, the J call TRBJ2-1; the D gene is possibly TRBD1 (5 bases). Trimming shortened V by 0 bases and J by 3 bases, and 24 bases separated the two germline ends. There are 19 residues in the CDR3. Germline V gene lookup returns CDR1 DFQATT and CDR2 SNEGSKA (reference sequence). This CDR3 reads CSARDPAARGLTFYNEQFF. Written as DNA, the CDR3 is TGCAGTGCTAGAGATCCTGCAGCAAGGGGCCTAACTTTCTACAATGAGCAGTTCTTC.

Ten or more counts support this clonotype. The CDR3 loop reads CASSGRKDYGYTF. The CDR3 DNA reads TGTGCCAGCAGCGGGAGGAAGGACTATGGCTACACCTTC. The chain has TRBV7-9 and TRBJ1-2, with unresolved D. The CDR3 sequence is 13 residues long. Per germline, CDR1 SEHNR and CDR2 FQNEAQ (reference sequence). The V end lost 5 bases, the J end lost 3 bases, and 10 bases lay between the germline ends.

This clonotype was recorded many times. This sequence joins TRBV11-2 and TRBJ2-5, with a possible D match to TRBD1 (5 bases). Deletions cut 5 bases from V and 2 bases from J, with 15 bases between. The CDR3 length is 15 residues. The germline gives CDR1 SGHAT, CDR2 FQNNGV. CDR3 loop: CASSPTRQKQETQYF. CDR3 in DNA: TGTGCCAGCAGCCCTACTCGACAGAAGCAAGAGACCCAGTACTTC.

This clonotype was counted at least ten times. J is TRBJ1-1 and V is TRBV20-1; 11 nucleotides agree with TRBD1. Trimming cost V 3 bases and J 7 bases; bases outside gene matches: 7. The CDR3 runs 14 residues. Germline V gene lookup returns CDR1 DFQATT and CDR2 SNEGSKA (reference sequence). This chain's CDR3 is CSARGTGGTGEAFF. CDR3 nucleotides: TGCAGTGCTAGGGGGACAGGGGGTACTGGTGAAGCTTTCTTT.

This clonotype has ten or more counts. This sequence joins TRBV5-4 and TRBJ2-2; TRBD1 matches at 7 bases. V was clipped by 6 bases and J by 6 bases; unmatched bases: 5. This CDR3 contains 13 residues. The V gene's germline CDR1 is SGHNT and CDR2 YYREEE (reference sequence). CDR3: CASNPGGAGELFF. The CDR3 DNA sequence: TGTGCCAGCAACCCAGGGGGTGCCGGGGAGCTGTTTTTT.

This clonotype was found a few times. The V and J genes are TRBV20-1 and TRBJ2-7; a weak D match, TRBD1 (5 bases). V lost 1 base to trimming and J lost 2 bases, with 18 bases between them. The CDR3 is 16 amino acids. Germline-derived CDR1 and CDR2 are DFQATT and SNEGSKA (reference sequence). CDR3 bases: TGCAGTGCTAGAGCTCCCGCCAGGGCATCAACCTACGAGCAGTACTTC. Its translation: CSARAPARASTYEQYF.

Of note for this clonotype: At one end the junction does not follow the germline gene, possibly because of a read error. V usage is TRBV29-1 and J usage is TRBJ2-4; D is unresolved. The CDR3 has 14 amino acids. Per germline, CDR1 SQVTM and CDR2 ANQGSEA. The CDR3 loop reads CSVEEPVTKNIQYF. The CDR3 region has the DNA TGCAGCGTGGAAGAACCTGTTACCAAAAACATTCAGTACTTC.

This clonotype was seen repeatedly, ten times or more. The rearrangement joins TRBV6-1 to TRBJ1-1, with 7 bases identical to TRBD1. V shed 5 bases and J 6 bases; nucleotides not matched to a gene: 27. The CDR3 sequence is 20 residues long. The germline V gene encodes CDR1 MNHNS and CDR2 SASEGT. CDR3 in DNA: TGTGCCAGCAGTTACGAGGAGGTATTAGGGGACAGAACCAGTGTCGCTGAAGCTTTCTTT. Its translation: CASSYEEVLGDRTSVAEAFF.

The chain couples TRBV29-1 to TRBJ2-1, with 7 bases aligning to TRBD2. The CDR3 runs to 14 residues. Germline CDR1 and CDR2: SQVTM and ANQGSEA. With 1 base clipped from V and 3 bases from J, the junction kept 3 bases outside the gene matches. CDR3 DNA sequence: TGCAGCGTTGAAGGCGCGGGGGACTACAATGAGCAGTTCTTC. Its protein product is CSVEGAGDYNEQFF.

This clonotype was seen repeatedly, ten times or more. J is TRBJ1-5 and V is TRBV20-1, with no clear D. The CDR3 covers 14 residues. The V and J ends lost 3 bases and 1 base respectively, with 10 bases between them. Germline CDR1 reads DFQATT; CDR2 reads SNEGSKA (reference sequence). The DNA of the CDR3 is TGCAGTGCTAGCGCGACACCAAGCAATCAGCCCCAGCATTTT. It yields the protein CSASATPSNQPQHF.

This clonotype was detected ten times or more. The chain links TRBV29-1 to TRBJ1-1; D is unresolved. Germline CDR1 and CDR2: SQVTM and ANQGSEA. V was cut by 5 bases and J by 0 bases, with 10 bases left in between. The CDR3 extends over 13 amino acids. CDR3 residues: CSVTGTLNTEAFF. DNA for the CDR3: TGCAGCGTTACGGGCACGCTGAACACTGAAGCTTTCTTT.

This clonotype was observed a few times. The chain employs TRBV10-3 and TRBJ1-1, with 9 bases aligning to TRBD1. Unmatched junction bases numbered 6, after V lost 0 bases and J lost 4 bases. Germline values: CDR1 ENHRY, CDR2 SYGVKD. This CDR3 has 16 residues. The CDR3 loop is CAISESVRQGGTEAFF. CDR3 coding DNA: TGTGCCATCAGTGAGTCGGTTAGACAGGGGGGCACTGAAGCTTTCTTT.

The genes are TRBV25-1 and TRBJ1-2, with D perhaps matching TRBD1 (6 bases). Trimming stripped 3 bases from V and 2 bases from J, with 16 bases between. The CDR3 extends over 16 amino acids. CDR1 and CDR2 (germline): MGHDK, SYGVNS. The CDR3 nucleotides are TGTGCCAGCAGTGATCCAGGGGCCCTCGTCAACTATGGCTACACCTTC. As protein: CASSDPGALVNYGYTF.

DNA of the CDR3: TGCAGCGTTGTCGGGGCAGATGGCTACACCTTC. Encoded protein: CSVVGADGYTF. The chain links TRBV29-1 to TRBJ1-2; D is perhaps TRBD1 (5 bases). CDR1 and CDR2 from the germline V gene are SQVTM and ANQGSEA. The V gene lost 4 bases and the J gene lost 6 bases, with 9 bases spanning the gap. This CDR3 region has 11 residues.

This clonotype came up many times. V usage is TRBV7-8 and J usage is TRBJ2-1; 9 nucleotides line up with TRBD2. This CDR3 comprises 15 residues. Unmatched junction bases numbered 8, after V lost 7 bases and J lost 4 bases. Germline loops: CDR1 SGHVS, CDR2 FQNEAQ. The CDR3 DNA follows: TGTGCCAGCACCCAGAGTAGCGGGAGTTACAATGAGCAGTTCTTC. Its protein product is CASTQSSGSYNEQFF.

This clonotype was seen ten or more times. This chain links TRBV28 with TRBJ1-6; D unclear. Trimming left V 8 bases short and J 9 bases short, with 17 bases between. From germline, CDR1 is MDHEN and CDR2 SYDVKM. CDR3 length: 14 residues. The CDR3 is CASGPGSLGSPLHF. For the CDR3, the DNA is TGTGCCAGCGGCCCCGGGAGTCTCGGTTCACCCCTCCACTTT.

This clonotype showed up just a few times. The CDR3 loop is CASSSDRSGGYTF. CDR3 nucleotides: TGTGCCAGCAGCTCCGACAGGTCGGGGGGCTACACCTTC. This chain uses TRBV2 with TRBJ1-2; tentatively, D is TRBD1 (6 bases). This CDR3 comprises 13 residues. V shed 6 bases and J shed 8 bases, with 16 bases lying between them. Germline assignment: CDR1 SNHLY and CDR2 FYNNEI.

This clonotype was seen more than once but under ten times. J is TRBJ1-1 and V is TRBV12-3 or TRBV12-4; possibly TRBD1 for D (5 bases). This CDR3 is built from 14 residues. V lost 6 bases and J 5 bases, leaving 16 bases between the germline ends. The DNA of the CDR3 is TGTGCCAGCAGGACCCCGGGGGGAGGTACTGAAGCTTTCTTT. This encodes CASRTPGGGTEAFF.

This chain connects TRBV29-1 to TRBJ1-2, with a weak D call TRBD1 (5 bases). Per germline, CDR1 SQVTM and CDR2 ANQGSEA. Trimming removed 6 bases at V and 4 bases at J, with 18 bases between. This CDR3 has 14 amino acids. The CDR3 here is CSVRGGAGIYGYTF. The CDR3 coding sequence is TGCAGCGTACGGGGAGGGGCAGGGATCTATGGCTACACCTTC.

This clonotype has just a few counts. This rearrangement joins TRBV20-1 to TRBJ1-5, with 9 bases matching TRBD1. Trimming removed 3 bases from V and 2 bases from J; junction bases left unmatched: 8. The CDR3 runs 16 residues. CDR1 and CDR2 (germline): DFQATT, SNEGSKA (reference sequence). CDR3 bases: TGCAGTGCTAGTCGCCTGACAGGGGGGGGCAATCAGCCCCAGCATTTT. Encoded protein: CSASRLTGGGNQPQHF.

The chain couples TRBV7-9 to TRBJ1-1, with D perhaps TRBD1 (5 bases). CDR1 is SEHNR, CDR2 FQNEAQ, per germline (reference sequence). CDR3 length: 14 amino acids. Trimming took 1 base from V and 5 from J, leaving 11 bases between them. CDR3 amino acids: CASSLEGTTTEAFF. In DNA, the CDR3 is TGTGCCAGCAGCTTAGAAGGGACTACGACTGAAGCTTTCTTT.